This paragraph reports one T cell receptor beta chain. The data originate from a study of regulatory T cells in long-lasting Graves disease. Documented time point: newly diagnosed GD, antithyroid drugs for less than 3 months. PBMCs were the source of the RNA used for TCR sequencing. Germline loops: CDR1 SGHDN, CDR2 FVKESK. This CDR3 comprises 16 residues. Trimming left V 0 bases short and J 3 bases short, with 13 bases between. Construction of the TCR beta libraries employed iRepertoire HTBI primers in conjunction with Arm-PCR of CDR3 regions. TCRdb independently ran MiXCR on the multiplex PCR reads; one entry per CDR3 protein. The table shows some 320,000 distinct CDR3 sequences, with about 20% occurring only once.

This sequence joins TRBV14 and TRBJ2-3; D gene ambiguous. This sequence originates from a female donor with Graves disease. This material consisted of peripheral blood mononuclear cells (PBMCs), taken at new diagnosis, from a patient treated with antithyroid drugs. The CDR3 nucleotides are TGTGCCAGCAGCCAAGAAGAGGCCTGGCCTACAGATACGCAGTATTTT. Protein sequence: CASSQEEAWPTDTQYF.